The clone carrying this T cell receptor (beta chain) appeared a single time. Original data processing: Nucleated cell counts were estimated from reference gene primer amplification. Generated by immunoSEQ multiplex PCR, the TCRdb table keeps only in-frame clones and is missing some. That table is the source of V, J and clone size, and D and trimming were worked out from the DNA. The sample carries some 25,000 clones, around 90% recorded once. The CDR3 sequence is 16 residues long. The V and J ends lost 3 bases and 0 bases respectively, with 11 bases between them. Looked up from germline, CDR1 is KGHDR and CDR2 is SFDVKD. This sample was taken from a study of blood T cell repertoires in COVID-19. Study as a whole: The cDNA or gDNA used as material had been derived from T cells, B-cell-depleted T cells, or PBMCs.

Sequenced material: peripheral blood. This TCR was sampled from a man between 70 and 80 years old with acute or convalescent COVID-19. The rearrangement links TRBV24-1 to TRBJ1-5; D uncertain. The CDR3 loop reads CATSDHPGDSNQPQHF. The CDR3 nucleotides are TGTGCCACCAGTGATCATCCCGGGGATAGCAATCAGCCCCAGCATTTT.